Listed below are T cell receptor beta chains from one sample, sequenced in a study of CD8+ T cells in alopecia areata. Method: immunoSEQ multiplex PCR; TCRdb's copy keeps in-frame clones and lacks some. Here the sample spans 120,000 or so clones, less than 50% being singletons. Sequencing was performed on NKG2D-low CD8+ T cells sorted from blood. All receptors derive from a human donor with alopecia areata. CDR3s include the opening cysteine and the closing phenylalanine or tryptophan. The D gene is left open where the match is weak. Some rows mark clone size as missing; the rest say once, few, many or name a class of expanded clone.

V,J,size,D,DNA,CDR3
TRBV7-9,TRBJ2-5,-,-,TGTGCCAGCAGCTCCGGGTTAGGGTCCCAGTACTTC,CASSSGLGSQYF
TRBV29-1,TRBJ2-1,-,-,TGCAGCGTTGACCCCCAGGGTCCCTACAATGAGCAGTTCTTC,CSVDPQGPYNEQFF
TRBV2,TRBJ2-1,-,TRBD1,TGTGCCAGCCTCGTCATCCGAGGGGGCCCCGGTGAGCAGTTCTTC,CASLVIRGGPGEQFF
TRBV29-1,TRBJ2-3,few,TRBD2,TGCAGCGTTGAATCTGGGACTAGCGGACTTCAGTATTTT,CSVESGTSGLQYF
TRBV5-4,TRBJ2-6,-,-,TGTGCCAGCAGCTCGGGACCCACTCTAACTGGGGCCAACGTCCTGACTTTC,CASSSGPTLTGANVLTF
TRBV29-1,TRBJ2-1,-,TRBD2,TGCAGCGCTGGGGGGACTAGTCTCGACAATGAGCAGTTCTTC,CSAGGTSLDNEQFF
TRBV25-1,TRBJ2-6,once,-,TGTGCCAGCAGTGTGGGTGCCGGGGCCAACGTCCTGACTTTC,CASSVGAGANVLTF
TRBV29-1,TRBJ1-1,-,-,TGCAGCGCCCGTCCGGGGGATACTGAAGCTTTCTTT,CSARPGDTEAFF
TRBV29-1,TRBJ2-7,few,TRBD1,TGCAGCGTTGTAGGGGACAGGGGGCCTTACGAGCAGTACTTC,CSVVGDRGPYEQYF
TRBV5-1,TRBJ2-1,few,TRBD1,TGCGCCAGCAGCCTGGACAGGCACAATGAGCAGTTCTTC,CASSLDRHNEQFF
TRBV29-1,TRBJ2-1,-,-,TGCAGCGTTGCTGGGGGCGACATCTACAATGAGCAGTTCTTC,CSVAGGDIYNEQFF
TRBV29-1,TRBJ2-5,few,TRBD2,TGCAGCGATTTAGCGGGGGGGCCTCGAGAGACCCAGTACTTC,CSDLAGGPRETQYF
TRBV29-1,TRBJ1-2,few,-,TGCAGCGCCGGAGTGACAGACTATGGCTACACCTTC,CSAGVTDYGYTF